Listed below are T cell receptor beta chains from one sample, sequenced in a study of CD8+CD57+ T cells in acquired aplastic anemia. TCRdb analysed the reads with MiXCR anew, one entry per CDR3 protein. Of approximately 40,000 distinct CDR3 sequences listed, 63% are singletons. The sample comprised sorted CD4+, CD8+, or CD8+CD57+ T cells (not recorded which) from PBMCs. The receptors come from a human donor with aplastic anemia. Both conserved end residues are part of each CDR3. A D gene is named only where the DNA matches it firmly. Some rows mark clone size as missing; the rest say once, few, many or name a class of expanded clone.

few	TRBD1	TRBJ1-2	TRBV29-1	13	CSVRGTGSYGYTF	TGCAGCGTTAGGGGGACAGGGAGCTATGGCTACACCTTC
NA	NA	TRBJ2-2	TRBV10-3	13	CASSVSNTGELFF	TGTGCCAGCAGTGTATCGAACACCGGGGAGCTGTTTTTT
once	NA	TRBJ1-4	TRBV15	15	CATSAQAGPAEKLFF	TGTGCCACCAGCGCGCAGGCTGGGCCGGCGGAAAAACTGTTTTTT
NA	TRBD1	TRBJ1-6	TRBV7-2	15	CASSHKFGQASPLHF	TGTGCCAGCAGCCACAAGTTTGGACAGGCGTCACCCCTCCACTTT
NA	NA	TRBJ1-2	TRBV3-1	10	CASSGQTYTF	TGTGCCAGCAGCGGACAGACCTACACCTTC
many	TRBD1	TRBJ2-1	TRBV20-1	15	CSAATGVVSYNEQFF	TGCAGTGCTGCTACAGGGGTAGTATCCTACAATGAGCAGTTCTTC
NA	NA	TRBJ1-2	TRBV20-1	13	CSARAGVDYGYTF	TGCAGTGCCAGGGCAGGGGTCGACTATGGCTACACCTTC
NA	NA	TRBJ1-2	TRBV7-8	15	CASSLAQGVGYGYTF	TGTGCCAGCAGCTTAGCGCAGGGCGTTGGCTATGGCTACACCTTC
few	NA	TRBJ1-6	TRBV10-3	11	CAISEGSYLHF	TGTGCCATCAGTGAAGGGAGCTACCTCCACTTT
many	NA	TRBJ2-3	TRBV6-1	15	CASSSFGASTDTQYF	TGTGCCAGCAGTTCTTTTGGGGCTAGCACAGATACGCAGTATTTT
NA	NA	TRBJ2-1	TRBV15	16	CATSRDVGLGYNEQFF	TGTGCCACCAGCAGAGATGTCGGTTTGGGTTACAATGAGCAGTTCTTC
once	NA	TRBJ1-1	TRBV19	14	CASSTDGTSTEAFF	TGTGCCAGTAGTACAGACGGGACATCAACTGAAGCTTTCTTT
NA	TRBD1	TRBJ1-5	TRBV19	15	CASSEGQHSNQPQHF	TGTGCCAGTAGTGAGGGACAGCATAGCAATCAGCCCCAGCATTTT
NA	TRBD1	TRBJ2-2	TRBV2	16	CASSEGTGSFGGELFF	TGTGCCAGCAGTGAAGGGACAGGGAGCTTCGGCGGGGAGCTGTTTTTT
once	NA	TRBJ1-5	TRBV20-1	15	CSAPDTAGAHQPQHF	TGCAGTGCTCCGGATACAGCGGGAGCACATCAGCCCCAGCATTTT
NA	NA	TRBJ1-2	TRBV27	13	CASSGRPGDGYTF	TGTGCCAGCAGTGGGCGGCCTGGGGATGGCTACACCTTC
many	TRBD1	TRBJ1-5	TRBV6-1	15	CASSEGTGGPQPQHF	TGTGCCAGCAGTGAAGGGACAGGGGGGCCTCAGCCCCAGCATTTT
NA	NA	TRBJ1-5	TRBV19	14	CASSPGSLYQPQHF	TGTGCCAGTAGTCCCGGGAGCTTATATCAGCCCCAGCATTTT
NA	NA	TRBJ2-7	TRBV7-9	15	CASSFVSRDGYEQYF	TGTGCCAGCAGCTTTGTATCACGGGACGGCTACGAGCAGTACTTC
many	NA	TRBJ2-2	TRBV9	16	CASSPYGQDVTGELFF	TGTGCCAGCAGCCCCTATGGGCAGGACGTCACCGGGGAGCTGTTTTTT
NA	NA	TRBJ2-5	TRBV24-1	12	CATSDRGETQYF	TGTGCCACCAGTGATAGGGGAGAGACCCAGTACTTC
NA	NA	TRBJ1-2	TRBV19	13	CASTPGQEGGYTF	TGTGCCAGTACCCCCGGCCAGGAGGGTGGCTACACCTTC
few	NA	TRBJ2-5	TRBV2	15	CASRVQGRAEETQYF	TGTGCCAGCAGGGTACAAGGACGGGCCGAAGAGACCCAGTACTTC
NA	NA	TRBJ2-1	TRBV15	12	CATSRDRYEQFF	TGTGCCACCAGCAGAGATCGCTATGAGCAGTTCTTC
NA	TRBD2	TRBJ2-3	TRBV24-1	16	CATSDLRGVGADTQYF	TGTGCCACCAGTGATTTGCGGGGGGTAGGAGCAGATACGCAGTATTTT
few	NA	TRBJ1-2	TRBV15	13	CATSRDLDSGLTF	TGTGCCACCAGCAGAGATTTGGACAGCGGCCTGACCTTC
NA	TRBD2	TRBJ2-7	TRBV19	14	CASTLTSGAYEQYF	TGTGCCAGTACCCTCACTAGCGGTGCCTACGAGCAGTACTTC
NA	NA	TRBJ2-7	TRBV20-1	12	CSARLGGYEQYF	TGCAGTGCTAGGTTGGGCGGCTACGAGCAGTACTTC
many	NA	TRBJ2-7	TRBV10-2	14	CASSESTEDYEQYF	TGCGCCAGCAGTGAGTCAACAGAAGACTACGAGCAGTACTTC
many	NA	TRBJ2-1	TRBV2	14	CASNPAGAGGEQFF	TGTGCCAGCAATCCTGCGGGGGCTGGGGGTGAGCAGTTCTTC
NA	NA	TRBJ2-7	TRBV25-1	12	CASGRGRYEQYF	TGTGCCAGCGGGCGCGGCAGATACGAGCAGTACTTC
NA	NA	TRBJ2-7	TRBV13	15	CASSLVRGTLSEQYF	TGTGCCAGCAGCTTAGTAAGGGGGACCCTTTCCGAGCAGTACTTC
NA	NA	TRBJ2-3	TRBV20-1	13	CSAPDQSTDTQYF	TGCAGTGCTCCCGACCAATCCACAGATACGCAGTATTTT
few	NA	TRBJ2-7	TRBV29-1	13	CSVMRLLEDEQYF	TGCAGCGTCATGCGGCTCCTCGAGGACGAGCAGTACTTC
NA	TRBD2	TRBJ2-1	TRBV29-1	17	CSVEVVPSGGDVNEQFF	TGCAGCGTTGAAGTTGTGCCTAGCGGGGGGGATGTAAATGAGCAGTTCTTC
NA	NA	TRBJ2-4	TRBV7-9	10	CASSGDIQYF	TGTGCCAGCAGTGGGGACATTCAGTACTTC
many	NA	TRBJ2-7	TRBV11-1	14	CASSHLPRSYEQYF	TGTGCCAGCAGCCATTTACCGAGGAGTTACGAGCAGTACTTC
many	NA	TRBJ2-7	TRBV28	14	CASSRRLLPYEQYF	TGTGCCAGCAGTCGGCGGCTCCTACCCTACGAGCAGTACTTC
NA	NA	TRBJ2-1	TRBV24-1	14	CATRESYRDNEQFF	TGTGCCACCCGTGAGTCATACAGAGACAATGAGCAGTTCTTC
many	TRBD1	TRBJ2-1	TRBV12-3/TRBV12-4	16	CASSFQGAAGYNEQFF	TGTGCCAGCAGTTTCCAGGGGGCCGCCGGGTACAATGAGCAGTTCTTC
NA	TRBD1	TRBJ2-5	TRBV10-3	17	CAISAGGDRARGETQYF	TGTGCCATCAGTGCAGGTGGGGACAGGGCCCGAGGCGAGACCCAGTACTTC